Listed below are T cell receptor beta chains from one sample, sequenced in a study of T cell responses to AZD1222 COVID-19 vaccine. TCRdb's copy holds only in-frame clones and misses some; the assay was immunoSEQ multiplex PCR. Here the sample spans fewer than 200,000 clones, around 90% being singletons. Here the sequenced sample was peripheral blood, taken on day 0 of AZD1222 vaccination. Source of these receptors: an adult in good health. Both conserved end residues are trimmed from each CDR3.

TRBJ2-7	TRBV27	ASSFGTSGFEQY
TRBJ1-2	TRBV7-2	ASSFNDYGYT
TRBJ1-1	TRBV29-1	SVWSAEAF
TRBJ1-2	TRBV30	AWKMGGGGVYGYT
TRBJ1-4	TRBV7-2	ASSGGPNEKLF
TRBJ2-3	TRBV5-4	ASSLGDTSTDTQY
TRBJ2-7	TRBV27	ASSFPGRREEQY
TRBJ1-6	TRBV27	ASSLSTRQGGSPLH
TRBJ2-7	TRBV19	ASSIGLALEQY
TRBJ2-5	TRBV4-1	ASSQGVAGQETQY
TRBJ2-5	TRBV7-9	ASIQGPTGRETQY
TRBJ1-2	TRBV19	ASSIRPGTDYGYT
TRBJ1-1	TRBV6-5	ASSRILLRNTEAF
TRBJ1-4	TRBV7-8	ASSSGVGGNEKLF
TRBJ1-2	TRBV5-6	ASSLPGPQVYSGYT
TRBJ2-1	TRBV7-8	ASSLAGSGTGHEQF
TRBJ2-7	TRBV11-3	ASSWGGGRYEQY
TRBJ2-1	TRBV27	ASSLSGTGRIKF
TRBJ1-5	TRBV19	ASKKSNQPQH
TRBJ1-2	TRBV9	ASSVARGGYT
TRBJ2-7	TRBV4-2	ASSQEWTGSYEQY
TRBJ2-2	TRBV4-1	ASSLSVSTGELF
TRBJ1-2	TRBV5-6	ASSLDTYGYT
TRBJ2-2	TRBV4-1	ASSQVRLADNTGELF
TRBJ1-2	TRBV7-9	ASSPRADYGYT
TRBJ2-7	TRBV5-1	ASTPFGVESSYEQY
TRBJ1-5	TRBV2	ASSGRGGAGQPQH
TRBJ1-3	TRBV30	AWSTGDSGNTIY
TRBJ1-4	TRBV24-1	ATSDGQGSEKLF
TRBJ1-5	TRBV27	ASSFNSNQPQH
TRBJ2-2	TRBV18	ASSPSGPNTGELF
TRBJ2-7	TRBV6-4	ASTESGFYEQY
TRBJ1-2	TRBV2	ASRGTGGGYT
TRBJ2-4	TRBV7-2	ASSLIRFAKNIQY
TRBJ1-6	TRBV5-6	ASSLQATRNSPLH
TRBJ1-3	TRBV2	ASSVGQPGVGNTIY
TRBJ1-5	TRBV27	ASSLYRDTDIDSNQPQH
TRBJ1-5	TRBV12-3/TRBV12-4	ASTSRGPQPQH
TRBJ1-1	TRBV12-3/TRBV12-4	ASSRSENTEAF
TRBJ1-6	TRBV11-2	ASTSLGVGTLH
TRBJ1-4	TRBV21-1	ASSKAPPGRAPCEKLF
TRBJ2-3	TRBV7-9	ASSLYVRWESGDTQY
TRBJ1-3	TRBV19	ASSIRAGASPGNTIY
TRBJ2-3	TRBV2	ASSEENTDTQY
TRBJ1-1	TRBV20-1	SASGDGEAF
TRBJ2-7	TRBV19	ASSGRENEQY
TRBJ2-3	TRBV20-1	SASRAEGSSDTQY
TRBJ2-1	TRBV11-2	ASSLGGSEQF
TRBJ1-3	TRBV6-2/TRBV6-3	ASSYPDSGGNTIY
TRBJ1-3	TRBV6-5	ASSWGNTIY
TRBJ1-6	TRBV5-4	ASSQMDSRNSPLH
TRBJ2-7	TRBV5-5	ASSSRQDTEQY
TRBJ1-5	TRBV10-3	AISEGGDREGRQPQH
TRBJ1-5	TRBV18	ASSPPNGDTNQPQH
TRBJ1-1	TRBV19	ASSSGLNTEAF
TRBJ2-2	TRBV5-1	ASSFFGTAEGTGTGELF
TRBJ2-7	TRBV5-8	ASRVGGHEQY
TRBJ2-3	TRBV5-1	ASSIPSHGDTQY
TRBJ2-3	TRBV6-6	ASSYSLDTQY
TRBJ1-1	TRBV5-5	ASSLGSWDTEAF